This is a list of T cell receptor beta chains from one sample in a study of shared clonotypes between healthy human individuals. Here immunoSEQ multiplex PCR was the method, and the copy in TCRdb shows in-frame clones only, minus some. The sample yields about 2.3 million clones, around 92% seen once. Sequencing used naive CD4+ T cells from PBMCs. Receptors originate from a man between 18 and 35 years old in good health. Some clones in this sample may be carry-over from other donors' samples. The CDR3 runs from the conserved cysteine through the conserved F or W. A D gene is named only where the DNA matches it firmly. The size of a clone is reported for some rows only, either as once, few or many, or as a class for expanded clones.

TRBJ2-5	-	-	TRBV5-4	TGTGCCAGCGGCTCAGGGGTAGAGACCCAGTACTTC	CASGSGVETQYF
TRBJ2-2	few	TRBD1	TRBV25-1	TGTGCCAGCAGTGAGACCAGGGGGCCCACCGGGGAGCTGTTTTTT	CASSETRGPTGELFF
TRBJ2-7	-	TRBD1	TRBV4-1	TGCGCCAGCAGCCAACCCGGGACAGGCTCCTACGAGCAGTACTTC	CASSQPGTGSYEQYF
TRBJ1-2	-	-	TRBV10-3	TGTGCCATCAGTGGAGGGAGTCTAGGCTACACCTTC	CAISGGSLGYTF
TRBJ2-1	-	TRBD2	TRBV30	TGTGCCTGGAGTGAATCAGCGGGAGGGCCCCAGGGGGAGCAGTTCTTC	CAWSESAGGPQGEQFF
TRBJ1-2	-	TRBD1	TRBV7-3	TGTGCCAGCAGCCCTACAGGGGGCTTTGGCTACACCTTC	CASSPTGGFGYTF
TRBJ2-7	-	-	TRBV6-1	TGTGCCAGCAGTGAAAGTCGAAGGGCAGCTTCCTACGAGCAGTACTTC	CASSESRRAASYEQYF
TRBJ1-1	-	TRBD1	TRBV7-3	TGTGCCAGCAGATTAGGACAGGGAATAGGGACTGAAGCTTTCTTT	CASRLGQGIGTEAFF
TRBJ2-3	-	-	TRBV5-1	TGCGCCAGCAGCTCTTCAATACGCACAGATACGCAGTATTTT	CASSSSIRTDTQYF
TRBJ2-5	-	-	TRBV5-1	TGCGCCAGCAGCTTCCAAGCCTACAGGGTTGAGACCCAGTACTTC	CASSFQAYRVETQYF
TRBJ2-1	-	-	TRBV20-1	TGCAGTGCTACACCCTACAATGAGCAGTTCTTC	CSATPYNEQFF
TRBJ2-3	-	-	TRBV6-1	TGTGCCAGCAGCGCCGTAGCGGAGAGCACAGATACGCAGTATTTT	CASSAVAESTDTQYF
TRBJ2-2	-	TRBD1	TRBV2	TGTGCCAGCAGAGCGACAGGGGTTAACACCGGGGAGCTGTTTTTT	CASRATGVNTGELFF
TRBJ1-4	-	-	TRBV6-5	TGTGCCAGCAGTCTCCAGGATAATGAAAAACTGTTTTTT	CASSLQDNEKLFF
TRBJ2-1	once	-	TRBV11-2	TGTGCCAGCAGCTTAGGGAGGAACTCCTACAATGAGCAGTTCTTC	CASSLGRNSYNEQFF
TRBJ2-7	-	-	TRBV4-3	TGCGCCAGCAGCCAGACGCAGGGGTTACGGTCCTACGAGCAGTACTTC	CASSQTQGLRSYEQYF
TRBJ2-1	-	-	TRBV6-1	TGTGCCAGCAGTGAACGTGGAGCGCCCTACAATGAGCAGTTCTTC	CASSERGAPYNEQFF
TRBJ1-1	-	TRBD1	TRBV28	TGTGCCAGCAGTAGCAGGGGGGCGATGAACACTGAAGCTTTCTTT	CASSSRGAMNTEAFF
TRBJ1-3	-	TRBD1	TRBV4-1	TGCGCCAGCAGCCAAGGGACCCTACAGGGGCCAGCAGGGGGAAACACCATATATTTT	CASSQGTLQGPAGGNTIYF
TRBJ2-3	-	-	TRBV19	TGTGCCAGTAAGATTAGGGATACGCAGTATTTT	CASKIRDTQYF
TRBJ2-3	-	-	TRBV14	TGTGCCTACATAGGCGGAAGCACAGATACGCAGTATTTT	CAYIGGSTDTQYF
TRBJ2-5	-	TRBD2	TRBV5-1	TGCGCCAGCGACCACGGACTAGCGGGAGGACTAAAAGAGACCCAGTACTTC	CASDHGLAGGLKETQYF
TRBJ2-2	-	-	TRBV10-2	TGCGCCAGCAGTTTAGTACAGGGTCCCGGGGAGCTGTTTTTT	CASSLVQGPGELFF
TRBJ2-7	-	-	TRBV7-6	TGTGCCAGCAGCTTAAGGGCAGGGGAAGGATACGAGCAGTACTTC	CASSLRAGEGYEQYF
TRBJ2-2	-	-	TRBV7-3	TGTGCCAGCAGCCCCGGACCGGGCACCGGGGAGCTGTTTTTT	CASSPGPGTGELFF
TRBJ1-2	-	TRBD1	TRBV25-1	TGTGCCAGCAGTGAAATGGGGACAGGGGGTCACTATGGCTACACCTTC	CASSEMGTGGHYGYTF
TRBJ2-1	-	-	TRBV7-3	TGTGCCAGCAGCTTAATGCCGAGCGGACTTAACAATGAGCAGTTCTTC	CASSLMPSGLNNEQFF
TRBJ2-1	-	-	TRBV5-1	TGCGCCAGCAGCTTGGGACCGGCGGGACTCAATGAGCAGTTCTTC	CASSLGPAGLNEQFF
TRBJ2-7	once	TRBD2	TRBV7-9	TGTGCCAGCAGCCCACTAGCGGGAGGGCCGTACGAGCAGTACTTC	CASSPLAGGPYEQYF
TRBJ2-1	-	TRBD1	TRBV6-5	TGTGCCAGCAGCTTAGACAGGGTAGATGAGCAGTTCTTC	CASSLDRVDEQFF
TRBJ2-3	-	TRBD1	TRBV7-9	TGTGCCAGCAGCACCTACAGGGGCGGACGCACAGATACGCAGTATTTT	CASSTYRGGRTDTQYF
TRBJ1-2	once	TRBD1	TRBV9	TGTGCCAGCAGTTTCGGACAGGGGGACTATGGCTACACCTTC	CASSFGQGDYGYTF
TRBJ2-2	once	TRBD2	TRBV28	TGTGCCAGCCTACCAGGCGGGAGGGCCGACGGGGAGCTGTTTTTT	CASLPGGRADGELFF
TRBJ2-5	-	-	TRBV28	TGTGCCAGCAGTTTGGGTGAGACCCAGTACTTC	CASSLGETQYF
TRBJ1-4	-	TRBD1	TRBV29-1	TGCAGCGTTGTCGCCGAATTTCGACAGGGGATGGATGAAAAACTGTTTTTT	CSVVAEFRQGMDEKLFF
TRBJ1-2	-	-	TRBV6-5	TGTGCCAGCAGTTACTCGATATTCGCGGGTGGCTACACCTTC	CASSYSIFAGGYTF
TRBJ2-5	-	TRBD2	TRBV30	TGTGCCTGGAGTGTCGGCTTAGCGGGAGGGCAAGAGACCCAGTACTTC	CAWSVGLAGGQETQYF
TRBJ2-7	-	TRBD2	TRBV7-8	TGTGCCAGCAGCTTAGATAGGCCTAGCGGGAAGTACGAGCAGTACTTC	CASSLDRPSGKYEQYF
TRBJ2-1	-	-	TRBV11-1	TGTGCCAGCAGCTTTGGAGGGAGCCACAATGAGCAGTTCTTC	CASSFGGSHNEQFF
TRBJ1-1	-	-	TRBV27	TGTGCCAGCAGTTCCAGGGGACGGGAAACTGAAGCTTTCTTT	CASSSRGRETEAFF
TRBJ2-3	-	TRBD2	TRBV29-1	TGCAGCGTTGAACGGGGAGGGCCAGATACGCAGTATTTT	CSVERGGPDTQYF
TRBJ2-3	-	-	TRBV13	TGTGCCAGCAGCTTAGGATGGATGACAGATACGCAGTATTTT	CASSLGWMTDTQYF
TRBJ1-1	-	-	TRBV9	TGTGCCAGCAGCGCAGGGGTCATGAACACTGAAGCTTTCTTT	CASSAGVMNTEAFF
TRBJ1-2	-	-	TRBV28	TGTGCCAGCAGTTCCCCGGCAGGAGCTAACTATGGCTACACCTTC	CASSSPAGANYGYTF
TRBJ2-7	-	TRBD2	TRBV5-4	TGTGCCAGCAGTTCCGGGGGGTACGGGTACGAGCAGTACTTC	CASSSGGYGYEQYF
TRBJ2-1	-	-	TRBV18	TGTGCCAGCTCACCCGAGGCACCCGACTACAATGAGCAGTTCTTC	CASSPEAPDYNEQFF
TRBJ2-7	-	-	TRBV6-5	TGTGCCAGCAGCCCGATTTCCAGGAACTACGAGCAGTACTTC	CASSPISRNYEQYF
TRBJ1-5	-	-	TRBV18	TGTGCCAGCTCACCACCAGATACCCCCAGGCAGCCCCAGCATTTT	CASSPPDTPRQPQHF
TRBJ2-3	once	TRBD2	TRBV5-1	TGCGCCAGCAGCCTTAGCGGGAGCGCAGATACGCAGTATTTT	CASSLSGSADTQYF
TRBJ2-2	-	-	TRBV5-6	TGTGCCAGCAGCATGGACCTACGAGGGGAGCTGTTTTTT	CASSMDLRGELFF
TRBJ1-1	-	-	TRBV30	TGTGCCTGGAGTGTGATGGGATGGACTGAAGCTTTCTTT	CAWSVMGWTEAFF
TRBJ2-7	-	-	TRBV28	TGTGCCAGCAGTCCCTCGGGCGGGAACACCCACGAGCAGTACTTC	CASSPSGGNTHEQYF
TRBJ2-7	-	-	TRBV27	TGTGCCAGCAGTTTATCCGGGGGAATAATCTACGAGCAGTACTTC	CASSLSGGIIYEQYF
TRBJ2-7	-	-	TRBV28	TGTGCCAGCAGTTTATGGGGCCCGCCTGTCCGGCAGTACTTC	CASSLWGPPVRQYF
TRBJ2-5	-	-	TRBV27	TGTGCCAGCAGTTTATCGGTTTGGGAGACCCAGTACTTC	CASSLSVWETQYF